These 10 T cell receptor beta chains were sequenced from one sample in a study of breast tumors, draining lymph nodes, adjacent tissues. Using its own MiXCR run on the multiplex PCR reads, TCRdb lists one record per CDR3 protein. The sample carries about 8,300 distinct CDR3 sequences, around 80% recorded once. Sequencing was performed on tumor-adjacent breast tissue. The receptors originated from a female donor with breast cancer. Some clones in this sample may be carry-over from other donors' samples.

The CDR3: CAISDPRRGTSGGEQFF. The CDR3 DNA sequence: TGTGCCATCAGTGACCCCCGTCGAGGGACTAGCGGGGGGGAGCAGTTCTTC. The chain employs TRBV10-3 and TRBJ2-1; 15 nucleotides agree with TRBD2. This CDR3 has 17 amino acids. V lost 3 bases to trimming and J lost 10 bases; unmatched junction nucleotides: 10. Germline lookup yields CDR1 ENHRY and CDR2 SYGVKD.

The rearrangement uses TRBV2 and TRBJ1-2; D remains unclear. Trimming stripped 6 bases from V and 7 bases from J, with 15 bases between. This CDR3 is 13 amino acids long. Looked up from germline, CDR1 is SNHLY and CDR2 is FYNNEI. The CDR3 nucleotides are TGTGCCAGCAGACCGGCCCCCTTAGCTGGCTACACCTTC. Protein sequence: CASRPAPLAGYTF.

Ten or more counts support this clonotype. The chain has TRBV7-2 and TRBJ2-5; no clear D gene. The germline gives CDR1 SGHTA, CDR2 FQGNSA. This CDR3 region has 12 residues. V gave up 1 base and J gave up 6 bases, with 6 bases separating them. The DNA for the CDR3 is TGTGCCAGCAGCTTAGGAGCGCAGACCCAGTACTTC. Residues: CASSLGAQTQYF.

The rearrangement joins TRBV20-1 to TRBJ2-3, with 7 nucleotides matching TRBD2. Germline CDR1 and CDR2: DFQATT and SNEGSKA (reference sequence). The CDR3 is made up of 14 amino acids. The V and J ends lost 0 bases and 4 bases, in that order; junction bases with no gene match: 4. In nucleotides, the CDR3 is TGCAGTGCTAGAGATGCGGGAGCCGCAGATACGCAGTATTTT. Translation: CSARDAGAADTQYF.

The chain uses TRBV6-2 or TRBV6-3 and TRBJ1-6; no clear D. With 2 bases removed from V and 8 bases from J, the gap between germline ends came to 7 bases. CDR3 length equals 13 residues. CDR1 MNHEY and CDR2 SVGEGT come from the germline V gene. The CDR3 bases are TGTGCCAGCAGTTACCCGATAGATTCACCCCTCCACTTT. Translated, it gives CASSYPIDSPLHF.

This chain uses TRBV11-1 with TRBJ2-3; D is ambiguous. Germline CDR1 SGHAT, CDR2 FQDESV (reference sequence). This CDR3 has 15 residues. Trimming took off 3 bases at V and 0 bases at J, with 10 bases between the two ends. The DNA for the CDR3 is TGTGCCAGCAGCTTCGTATCCAGGAGCACAGATACGCAGTATTTT. Its protein is CASSFVSRSTDTQYF.

The CDR3 loop is CASSLALAGAETQYF. CDR3 coding DNA: TGTGCCAGCAGCTTGGCCCTAGCGGGGGCAGAGACCCAGTACTTC. This rearrangement joins TRBV5-6 to TRBJ2-5, with 10 bases aligning to TRBD2. Trimming removed 0 bases from V and 4 bases from J; junction bases left unmatched: 3. In germline, CDR1 is SGHDT, CDR2 YYEEEE. The CDR3 extends over 15 amino acids.

This clonotype was counted once. The chain's CDR3 is CASSPAGTGEYEQYF. The CDR3 DNA is TGTGCCAGTAGTCCCGCCGGGACAGGGGAATACGAGCAGTACTTC. V usage is TRBV19 and J usage is TRBJ2-7; 10 bases are a match to TRBD1. CDR1 is LNHDA, CDR2 SQIVND, per germline (reference sequence). CDR3 size: 15 residues. J was trimmed by 4 bases and V by 5 bases; bases with no gene match: 8.

The gene calls are TRBV4-1 and TRBJ1-5; D may be TRBD1 (5 bases). Trimming took off 0 bases at V and 0 bases at J, with 9 bases between the two ends. Germline CDR1 reads MGHRA; CDR2 reads YSYEKL. CDR3 length: 16 amino acids. This CDR3 reads CASSQDRGYSNQPQHF. The CDR3 DNA reads TGCGCCAGCAGCCAAGATCGGGGCTATAGCAATCAGCCCCAGCATTTT.

This clonotype is medium-sized by share. V is TRBV7-9 and J is TRBJ1-4, with TRBD1 matching 10 bases. The J segment lost 5 bases and the V segment lost 2 bases, leaving 2 bases of the junction unmatched. Per the germline V gene, CDR1 is SEHNR and CDR2 is FQNEAQ (reference sequence). There are 15 residues in the CDR3. In DNA form, the CDR3 reads TGTGCCAGCAGCTTAAAGGGACAGGGGAATGAAAAACTGTTTTTT. Its protein product is CASSLKGQGNEKLFF.